Presented here are 3 T cell receptor beta chains from one specimen sequenced in a study of T cell responses to AZD1222 COVID-19 vaccine. Sequencing used immunoSEQ multiplex PCR; TCRdb keeps in-frame clones, though not all of them. The sample lists roughly 180,000 clones, approximately 89% occurring once. Sample: peripheral blood, taken 28 days after the second AZD1222 dose. These receptors came from an adult who received the AZD1222 COVID-19 vaccine.

The rearrangement joins TRBV28 to TRBJ2-1, with unresolved D. V gave up 8 bases and J gave up 0 bases, with 8 bases separating them. Per germline, CDR1 MDHEN and CDR2 SYDVKM. This CDR3 spans 13 amino acids. CDR3 in DNA: TGTGCCAGCGAGGTTAGCTCCTACAATGAGCAGTTCTTC. Translation gives CASEVSSYNEQFF.

The V gene is TRBV3-1 (or the pseudogene TRBV3-2), the J gene TRBJ2-5; 9 bases are shared with TRBD1. The CDR3 extends over 15 amino acids. V gave up 5 bases and J gave up 5 bases; unmatched junction bases: 9. CDR1 and CDR2 from the germline V gene are LGHDT and YNNKEL (reference sequence). CDR3 region: CASSSGTGLAETQYF. The CDR3 DNA follows: TGTGCCAGCAGCTCCGGGACAGGGTTGGCGGAGACCCAGTACTTC.

CDR3: CASSEPDRPTNEKLFF. The DNA of the CDR3 is TGTGCCAGCAGTGAACCCGACAGGCCAACTAATGAAAAACTGTTTTTT. The chain carries TRBV6-1 and TRBJ1-4; TRBD1 is a possible D gene (6 bases). Germline V gene data show CDR1 as MNHNS and CDR2 as SASEGT. V gave up 2 bases and J gave up 0 bases, with 10 bases separating them. The CDR3 length is 16 residues.